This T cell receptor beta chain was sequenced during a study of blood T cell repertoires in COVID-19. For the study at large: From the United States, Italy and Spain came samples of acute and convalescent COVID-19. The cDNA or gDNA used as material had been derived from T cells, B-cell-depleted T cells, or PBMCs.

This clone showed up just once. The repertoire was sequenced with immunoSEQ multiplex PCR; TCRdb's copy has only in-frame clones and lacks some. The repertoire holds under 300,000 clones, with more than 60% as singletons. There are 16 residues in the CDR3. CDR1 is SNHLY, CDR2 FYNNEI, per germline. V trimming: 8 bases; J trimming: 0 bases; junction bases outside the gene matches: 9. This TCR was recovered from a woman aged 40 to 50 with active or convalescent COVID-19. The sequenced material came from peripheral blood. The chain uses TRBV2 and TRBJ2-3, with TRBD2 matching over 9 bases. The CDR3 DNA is TGTGCCAGCCGAAATCTAGCGGGGACCAGCACAGATACGCAGTATTTT. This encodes CASRNLAGTSTDTQYF.